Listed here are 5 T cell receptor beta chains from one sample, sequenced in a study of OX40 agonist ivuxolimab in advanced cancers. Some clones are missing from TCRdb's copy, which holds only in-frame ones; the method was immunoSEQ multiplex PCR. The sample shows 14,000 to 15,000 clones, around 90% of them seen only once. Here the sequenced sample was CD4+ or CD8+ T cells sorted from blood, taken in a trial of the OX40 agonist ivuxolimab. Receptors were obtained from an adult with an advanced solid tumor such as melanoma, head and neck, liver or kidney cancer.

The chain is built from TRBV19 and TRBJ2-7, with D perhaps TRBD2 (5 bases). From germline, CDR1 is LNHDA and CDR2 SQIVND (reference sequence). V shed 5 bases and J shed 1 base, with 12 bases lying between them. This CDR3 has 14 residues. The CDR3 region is CASSSAPGSYEQYF. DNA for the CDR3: TGTGCCAGTAGTTCAGCCCCGGGGTCCTACGAGCAGTACTTC.

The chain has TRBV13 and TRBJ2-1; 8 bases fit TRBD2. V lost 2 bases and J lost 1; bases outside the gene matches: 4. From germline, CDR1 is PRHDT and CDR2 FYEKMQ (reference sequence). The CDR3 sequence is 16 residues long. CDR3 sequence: CASSLRREVSYNEQFF. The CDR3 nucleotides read TGTGCCAGCAGCTTAAGGCGGGAGGTTTCCTACAATGAGCAGTTCTTC. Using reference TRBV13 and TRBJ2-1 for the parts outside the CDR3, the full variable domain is AAGVIQSPRHLIKEKRETATLKCYPIPRHDTVYWYQQGPGQDPQFLISFYEKMQSDKGSIPDRFSAQQFSDYHSELNMSSLELGDSALYFCASSLRREVSYNEQFFGPGTRLTVL.

The CDR3 nucleotides are TGTGCCAGCAGCTTGGTGTCGGCTACTAACTATGGCTACACCTTC. Residues: CASSLVSATNYGYTF. J is TRBJ1-2 and V is TRBV5-8; no definite D call. The CDR3 length is 15 residues. V lost 0 bases, J lost 0 bases, and 9 bases lay in between. Germline V gene data show CDR1 as SGHTS and CDR2 as YDEGEE. The entire variable domain, with the rest obtained from reference TRBV5-8 and TRBJ1-2, is as follows: EAGVTQSPTHLIKTRGQQATLRCSPISGHTSVYWYQQALGLGLQFLLWYDEGEERNRGNFPPRFSGRQFPNYSSELNVNALELEDSALYLCASSLVSATNYGYTFGSGTRLTVV.

The CDR3 nucleotides read TGTGCCAGCAGTAACCCACGGGACAGAGCGAACACCGGGGAGCTGTTTTTT. Amino acid sequence: CASSNPRDRANTGELFF. The gene calls are TRBV2 and TRBJ2-2, with 7 positions matching TRBD1. Germline V gives CDR1 SNHLY, CDR2 FYNNEI. Losses at the gene ends were 5 bases for V and 0 bases for J; bases not matched to a gene: 9. CDR3 length: 17 amino acids. The whole variable domain, filled in from reference TRBV2 and TRBJ2-2, reads EPEVTQTPSHQVTQMGQEVILRCVPISNHLYFYWYRQILGQKVEFLVSFYNNEISEKSEIFDDQFSVERPDGSNFTLKIRSTKLEDSAMYFCASSNPRDRANTGELFFGEGSRLTVL.

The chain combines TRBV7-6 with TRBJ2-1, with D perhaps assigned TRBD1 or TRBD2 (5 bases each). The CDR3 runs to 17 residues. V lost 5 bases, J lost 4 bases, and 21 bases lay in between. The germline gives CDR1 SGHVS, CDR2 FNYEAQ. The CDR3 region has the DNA TGTGCCAGCAGCGGGGGATTTTCCGGGACGGATTACAATGAGCAGTTCTTC. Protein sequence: CASSGGFSGTDYNEQFF.